The present entry profiles one T cell receptor (beta chain) with its context. The data are from a study of blood T cell repertoires in COVID-19. Study-level information: The study drew acute and convalescent COVID-19 samples from the United States, Italy and Spain.

Source study methods: Amplification of reference gene primers provided the estimated nucleated cell counts. TCRdb's table, derived via immunoSEQ multiplex PCR, lists solely in-frame clones and lacks some. D and trimming were read from the DNA, whereas the V and J calls and clone size are those reported in that table. This sample has tens of thousands of clones, with 88% found just once. Germline V gene lookup returns CDR1 MNHEY and CDR2 SMNVEV (reference sequence). The V segment lost 5 bases and the J segment 5 bases; nucleotides outside the gene matches: 6. This CDR3 comprises 13 residues. The chain has TRBV27 and TRBJ2-7; TRBD1 aligns across 7 bases. This clonotype originated in an older woman with acute or convalescent COVID-19. Sequencing input: peripheral blood. The CDR3 reads CASSPRGLHEQYF. The CDR3 DNA sequence: TGTGCCAGCAGTCCTAGGGGGCTCCACGAGCAGTACTTC.